This T cell receptor (beta chain) was captured by sequencing in a study of CD8 T cells in ankylosing spondylitis. Study-level points and caveats: Characteristic of ankylosing spondylitis blood, it appeared, was a TCR beta motif comprising about eight highly homologous variants. The authors found the disease-linked clones to be CD8+ and relatively rare in peripheral blood. Matched synovial fluid from ankylosing spondylitis patients was reported to be enriched for disease-linked clones.

Making the TCR beta libraries involved quantitative 5'-RACE with molecular barcodes. TCRdb recomputed calls from the 5' RACE reads with MiXCR, one row per CDR3 protein. The profile shows over 450,000 distinct CDR3 sequences, 10% to 15% of them singletons. Concerning this clonotype: Its antigen is currently unknown.

Sequencing was performed on blood, either unsorted or a sorted T cell fraction (not recorded which). This receptor was identified in a male donor with ankylosing spondylitis.

The CDR3 loop is CASKIAGRETQYF. The CDR3 nucleotides are TGTGCCAGCAAAATAGCGGGACGGGAGACCCAGTACTTC. The chain is built from TRBV6-1 and TRBJ2-5, with 8 nucleotides matching TRBD2. The CDR3 covers 13 residues. Germline V lookup: CDR1 MNHNS, CDR2 SASEGT. V was clipped by 7 bases and J by 5 bases; unmatched bases: 6.